Following are 27 T cell receptor beta chains from one sample sequenced in a study of CD8+CD57+ T cells in acquired aplastic anemia. Profiling that covered TCR beta VDJ and CDR3 relied on genomic DNA as its template. TCRdb reanalysed the reads using MiXCR and keeps one entry per CDR3 protein. The sample includes about 160,000 distinct CDR3 sequences, roughly 47% of them seen just once. The material sequenced was sorted CD4+, CD8+, or CD8+CD57+ T cells (not recorded which) from PBMCs. Receptors originate from a human donor in good health.

The chain carries TRBV20-1 and TRBJ2-7; 9 bases fit TRBD2. Trimming cost V 2 bases and J 2 bases; bases outside gene matches: 16. Germline CDR1 is DFQATT and CDR2 is SNEGSKA (reference sequence). The CDR3 extends over 18 amino acids. The CDR3 loop is CSARSPNPTSGRTYEQYF. CDR3 bases: TGCAGTGCTAGATCCCCCAACCCGACTAGCGGCAGGACCTACGAGCAGTACTTC.

The chain has TRBV24-1 and TRBJ2-5; 10 nucleotides align to TRBD1. The CDR3 is 16 amino acids. The germline V gene has CDR1 KGHDR and CDR2 SFDVKD. V was clipped by 4 bases and J by 1 base; unmatched bases: 5. The CDR3 DNA follows: TGTGCCACCAGTGACAGACAGGGGGCGTCCCAAGAGACCCAGTACTTC. Translation gives CATSDRQGASQETQYF.

V is TRBV7-3 and J is TRBJ2-4, with 11 bases fitting TRBD2. Trimming took 0 bases from V and 7 from J; bases not matched to a gene: 8. The CDR3 length is 17 residues. Germline values: CDR1 SGHTA, CDR2 FQGTGA. The CDR3 coding sequence is TGTGCCAGCAGCTTAACAGGGGTGGCTAGCGGGAGGAACATTCAGTACTTC. Its translation: CASSLTGVASGRNIQYF. Looking up the rest from reference TRBV7-3 and TRBJ2-4 gives the full variable domain: GAGVSQTPSNKVTEKGKYVELRCDPISGHTALYWYRQSLGQGPEFLIYFQGTGAADDSGLPNDRFFAVRPEGSVSTLKIQRTERGDSAVYLCASSLTGVASGRNIQYFGAGTRLSVL.

CDR3 in amino acids: CASSQEVRGGENTQYF. DNA of the CDR3: TGTGCCAGCAGCCAAGAAGTGAGGGGGGGCGAAAATACGCAGTATTTT. The chain carries TRBV7-9 and TRBJ2-3; weak D call: TRBD2 (7 bases). The CDR3 totals 16 residues. V shed 5 bases and J shed 7 bases, with 22 bases lying between them. From germline, CDR1 is SEHNR and CDR2 FQNEAQ (reference sequence).

This chain connects TRBV7-9 to TRBJ2-1, with D possibly being TRBD1 (6 bases). Germline loops: CDR1 SEHNR, CDR2 FQNEAQ (reference sequence). Deletions cut 3 bases from V and 10 bases from J, with 7 bases between. The CDR3 loop spans 11 amino acids. CDR3 residues: CASSFGQEQFF. In DNA form, the CDR3 reads TGTGCCAGCAGCTTCGGACAGGAGCAGTTCTTC. Full variable domain (missing parts from reference TRBV7-9 and TRBJ2-1): DTGVSQNPRHKITKRGQNVTFRCDPISEHNRLYWYRQTLGQGPEFLTYFQNEAQLEKSRLLSDRFSAERPKGSFSTLEIQRTEQGDSAMYLCASSFGQEQFFGPGTRLTVL.

This clonotype was recorded at least ten times. The chain combines TRBV14 with TRBJ1-6; tentative D call: TRBD1 (5 bases). The V gene's germline CDR1 is SGHDN and CDR2 FVKESK. The CDR3 covers 14 residues. With 4 bases removed from V and 10 bases from J, the gap between germline ends came to 14 bases. Written as DNA, the CDR3 is TGTGCCAGCAGCCTCGAGGGGAGACGATCACCCCTCCACTTT. Translating gives CASSLEGRRSPLHF.

V is TRBV11-2 and J is TRBJ2-1; perhaps TRBD1 as D (5 bases). CDR1 and CDR2 from the germline V gene are SGHAT and FQNNGV. The V end lost 4 bases, the J end lost 4 bases, and 17 bases lay between the germline ends. CDR3 length: 16 amino acids. CDR3 coding DNA: TGTGCCAGCAGCTCCCTGTGGGGCGATAAGTACAATGAGCAGTTCTTC. This codes for CASSSLWGDKYNEQFF. Full variable domain (remainder filled in from reference TRBV11-2 and TRBJ2-1): EAGVAQSPRYKIIEKRQSVAFWCNPISGHATLYWYQQILGQGPKLLIQFQNNGVVDDSQLPKDRFSAERLKGVDSTLKIQPAKLEDSAVYLCASSSLWGDKYNEQFFGPGTRLTVL.

The CDR3 region has the DNA TGTGCCAGCAGAGGAGAGGGAACAGATACGCAGTATTTT. Its translation is CASRGEGTDTQYF. The V and J genes are TRBV9 and TRBJ2-3; D may be TRBD2 (5 bases). The CDR3 length is 13 residues. Germline CDR1 and CDR2: SGDLS and YYNGEE. V lost 5 bases to trimming and J lost 3 bases, with 10 bases between them.

This clonotype was recorded many times. The chain links TRBV7-2 to TRBJ2-3; TRBD2 matches 11 bases. Germline assignment: CDR1 SGHTA and CDR2 FQGNSA. The CDR3 is 18 amino acids. V trimming: 6 bases; J trimming: 0 bases; junction bases outside the gene matches: 11. CDR3 amino acids: CASRDGTSGPKSTDTQYF. CDR3 nucleotides: TGTGCCAGCAGGGACGGGACTAGCGGACCGAAAAGCACAGATACGCAGTATTTT.

This sequence joins TRBV12-3 or TRBV12-4 and TRBJ2-1; unclear D gene. The CDR3 is 19 residues long. V was trimmed by 2 bases and J by 1 base, leaving 21 bases between them. CDR3 region: CASSLTPSTMFQSYNEQFF. For the CDR3, the DNA is TGTGCCAGCAGTTTAACCCCTTCCACAATGTTTCAATCCTACAATGAGCAGTTCTTC.

This clonotype has a count of ten or more. The chain uses TRBV20-1 and TRBJ2-7, with 8 positions matching TRBD2. CDR1 is DFQATT, CDR2 SNEGSKA, per germline (reference sequence). This CDR3 contains 15 residues. Trimming removed 0 bases from V and 2 bases from J; junction bases left unmatched: 6. The CDR3 reads CSARDVAGGPYEQYF. In DNA, the CDR3 is TGCAGTGCTAGAGATGTTGCGGGAGGCCCCTACGAGCAGTACTTC.

In its sample, this clonotype was seen many times. The V gene is TRBV7-2, the J gene TRBJ2-3, with D hard to call. Germline CDR1 reads SGHTA; CDR2 reads FQGNSA. The CDR3 totals 11 residues. Trimming removed 0 bases at V and 7 bases at J, with 2 bases between. CDR3 loop: CASSLANTQYF. The CDR3 DNA follows: TGTGCCAGCAGCTTAGCGAATACGCAGTATTTT.

V is TRBV7-6 and J is TRBJ1-1; no firm D call. Germline values: CDR1 SGHVS, CDR2 FNYEAQ. Trimming shortened V by 1 base and J by 2 bases, and 11 bases separated the two germline ends. The CDR3 is made up of 15 amino acids. As DNA, the CDR3 is TGTGCCAGCAGCTTAGTATGGGGTAAAAACACTGAAGCTTTCTTT. As protein: CASSLVWGKNTEAFF.

This clonotype came up once. The V call is TRBV10-3, the J call TRBJ1-4; possible D gene TRBD1, 6 bases. The CDR3 length is 16 residues. The ends were cut back, 4 bases at V and 5 bases at J, with 17 bases in the middle. Germline V CDR1 and CDR2: ENHRY, SYGVKD. CDR3 coding DNA: TGTGCCATCAGTGGGACAGCTAGCTCCTACAATGAAAAACTGTTTTTT. As protein: CAISGTASSYNEKLFF.

The chain recombines TRBV18 with TRBJ2-1, with TRBD1 matching 9 bases. In germline, CDR1 is KGHSH, CDR2 LQKENI. V was pared by 8 bases and J by 6 bases, with 8 bases of the junction left unmatched. CDR3 length: 14 amino acids. The CDR3 nucleotides are TGTGCCAGCCCACTGGGGACAGGGTCCAATGAGCAGTTCTTC. Translating it yields CASPLGTGSNEQFF.

This chain connects TRBV10-3 to TRBJ1-1; 7 bases are shared with TRBD1. CDR1 and CDR2 from the germline V gene are ENHRY and SYGVKD. Losses at the gene ends were 0 bases for V and 1 base for J; bases not matched to a gene: 5. This CDR3 is built from 16 residues. CDR3 in amino acids: CAISESGTAGNTEAFF. In nucleotides, the CDR3 is TGTGCCATCAGTGAGTCGGGGACAGCCGGGAACACTGAAGCTTTCTTT.

This clonotype appeared many times. This rearrangement joins TRBV29-1 to TRBJ1-1; D unclear. The CDR3 extends over 13 amino acids. The V gene lost 1 base and the J gene lost 5 bases, with 11 bases spanning the gap. The V gene's germline CDR1 is SQVTM and CDR2 ANQGSEA. CDR3 region: CSVEGQRKTEAFF. In DNA, the CDR3 is TGCAGCGTTGAAGGTCAGCGAAAGACTGAAGCTTTCTTT.

This rearrangement joins TRBV10-3 to TRBJ2-1; the D gene is possibly TRBD2 (5 bases). V shed 7 bases and J shed 11 bases, with 18 bases lying between them. This CDR3 has 13 amino acids. Germline V gives CDR1 ENHRY, CDR2 SYGVKD. The CDR3, as DNA: TGTGCCATCATGGGGAGCTCCTACAGTCAGCAGTTCTTC. Translation: CAIMGSSYSQQFF.

This clonotype was counted many times. The rearrangement uses TRBV3-1 and TRBJ1-2, with unresolved D. V gave up 1 base and J gave up 0 bases, with 3 bases separating them. Germline CDR1 and CDR2: LGHDT and YNNKEL (reference sequence). The CDR3 spans 13 residues. The CDR3 reads CASSQVPNYGYTF. As DNA, the CDR3 is TGTGCCAGCAGCCAAGTGCCTAACTATGGCTACACCTTC.

Points on this clonotype: A much larger clone differs from this one at a single base, so this may be a read error. V usage is TRBV10-3 and J usage is TRBJ1-1; D not resolved. Looked up from germline, CDR1 is ENHRY and CDR2 is SYGVKD. The CDR3 spans 13 residues. The CDR3 loop is CASSYHSDTEALF. Here the CDR3 DNA reads TGTGCCAGCAGTTACCATAGCGACACTGAAGCTCTCTTT.

The chain recombines TRBV9 with TRBJ1-6, with 10 nucleotides matching TRBD1. The V segment lost 4 bases and the J segment 14 bases; nucleotides outside the gene matches: 15. CDR3 length: 16 amino acids. CDR1 is SGDLS, CDR2 YYNGEE, per germline. This CDR3 is CASSPRPGTGDQALHF. Here the CDR3 DNA reads TGTGCCAGCAGCCCCCGGCCGGGGACAGGGGATCAGGCCCTCCACTTT.

This clonotype was counted only a few times. The V gene is TRBV6-4, the J gene TRBJ1-6; D is unclear. Germline V CDR1 and CDR2: MRHNA, SNTAGT. The CDR3 runs to 13 residues. Trimming shortened V by 2 bases and J by 5 bases, and 4 bases separated the two germline ends. The CDR3 protein is CASSDRDNSPLHF. The CDR3 DNA is TGTGCCAGCAGTGACAGGGATAATTCACCCCTCCACTTT.

This clonotype was seen at least ten times. The gene calls are TRBV12-3 or TRBV12-4 and TRBJ2-7; D is possibly TRBD1 or TRBD2 (5 bases each). V lost 1 base, J lost 4 bases, and 8 bases lay in between. The CDR3 contains 13 residues. This CDR3 reads CASSLDWGYEQYF. The CDR3 bases are TGTGCCAGCAGTTTAGATTGGGGGTACGAGCAGTACTTC.

This clonotype has a count of ten or more. This sequence joins TRBV4-1 and TRBJ2-3; 12 positions agree with TRBD2. The CDR3 has 21 residues. CDR1 and CDR2 (germline): MGHRA, YSYEKL. The V and J ends lost 3 bases and 1 base, in that order; junction bases with no gene match: 17. The CDR3 sequence: CASSHGTSGSPRVGGTDTQYF. CDR3 coding DNA: TGCGCCAGCAGCCACGGGACTAGCGGGTCACCGCGGGTAGGAGGCACAGATACGCAGTATTTT.

In regard to this clonotype: One end of the junction is discordant with germline, which a read error may explain. The chain employs TRBV6-1 and TRBJ2-1, with D possibly TRBD2 on 5 matching bases. CDR3 size: 13 residues. Germline V CDR1 and CDR2: MNHNS, SASEGT. The CDR3 region is CASSGGVRHERFF. CDR3 nucleotides: TGTGCCAGCAGCGGAGGAGTGAGGCATGAGCGGTTCTTC.

The chain employs TRBV20-1 and TRBJ2-1; 8 bases fit TRBD2. J lost 5 bases, V lost 0 bases, and 6 bases had no gene match. Looked up from germline, CDR1 is DFQATT and CDR2 is SNEGSKA (reference sequence). This CDR3 has 15 amino acids. CDR3 coding DNA: TGCAGTGCTAGAGATCCCAGCGGGGGCAACAATGAGCAGTTCTTC. This sequence encodes CSARDPSGGNNEQFF.

This clonotype was recorded at least ten times. The rearrangement uses TRBV7-3 and TRBJ2-5; possible D gene TRBD2, 7 bases. Trimming took 5 bases from V and 4 from J, leaving 14 bases between them. The CDR3 has 14 amino acids. Germline CDR1 and CDR2: SGHTA and FQGTGA. CDR3 sequence: CASSQGTMSETQYF. CDR3 bases: TGTGCCAGCAGCCAGGGGACTATGTCAGAGACCCAGTACTTC. The entire variable domain, with the rest obtained from reference TRBV7-3 and TRBJ2-5, is as follows: GAGVSQTPSNKVTEKGKYVELRCDPISGHTALYWYRQSLGQGPEFLIYFQGTGAADDSGLPNDRFFAVRPEGSVSTLKIQRTERGDSAVYLCASSQGTMSETQYFGPGTRLLVL.